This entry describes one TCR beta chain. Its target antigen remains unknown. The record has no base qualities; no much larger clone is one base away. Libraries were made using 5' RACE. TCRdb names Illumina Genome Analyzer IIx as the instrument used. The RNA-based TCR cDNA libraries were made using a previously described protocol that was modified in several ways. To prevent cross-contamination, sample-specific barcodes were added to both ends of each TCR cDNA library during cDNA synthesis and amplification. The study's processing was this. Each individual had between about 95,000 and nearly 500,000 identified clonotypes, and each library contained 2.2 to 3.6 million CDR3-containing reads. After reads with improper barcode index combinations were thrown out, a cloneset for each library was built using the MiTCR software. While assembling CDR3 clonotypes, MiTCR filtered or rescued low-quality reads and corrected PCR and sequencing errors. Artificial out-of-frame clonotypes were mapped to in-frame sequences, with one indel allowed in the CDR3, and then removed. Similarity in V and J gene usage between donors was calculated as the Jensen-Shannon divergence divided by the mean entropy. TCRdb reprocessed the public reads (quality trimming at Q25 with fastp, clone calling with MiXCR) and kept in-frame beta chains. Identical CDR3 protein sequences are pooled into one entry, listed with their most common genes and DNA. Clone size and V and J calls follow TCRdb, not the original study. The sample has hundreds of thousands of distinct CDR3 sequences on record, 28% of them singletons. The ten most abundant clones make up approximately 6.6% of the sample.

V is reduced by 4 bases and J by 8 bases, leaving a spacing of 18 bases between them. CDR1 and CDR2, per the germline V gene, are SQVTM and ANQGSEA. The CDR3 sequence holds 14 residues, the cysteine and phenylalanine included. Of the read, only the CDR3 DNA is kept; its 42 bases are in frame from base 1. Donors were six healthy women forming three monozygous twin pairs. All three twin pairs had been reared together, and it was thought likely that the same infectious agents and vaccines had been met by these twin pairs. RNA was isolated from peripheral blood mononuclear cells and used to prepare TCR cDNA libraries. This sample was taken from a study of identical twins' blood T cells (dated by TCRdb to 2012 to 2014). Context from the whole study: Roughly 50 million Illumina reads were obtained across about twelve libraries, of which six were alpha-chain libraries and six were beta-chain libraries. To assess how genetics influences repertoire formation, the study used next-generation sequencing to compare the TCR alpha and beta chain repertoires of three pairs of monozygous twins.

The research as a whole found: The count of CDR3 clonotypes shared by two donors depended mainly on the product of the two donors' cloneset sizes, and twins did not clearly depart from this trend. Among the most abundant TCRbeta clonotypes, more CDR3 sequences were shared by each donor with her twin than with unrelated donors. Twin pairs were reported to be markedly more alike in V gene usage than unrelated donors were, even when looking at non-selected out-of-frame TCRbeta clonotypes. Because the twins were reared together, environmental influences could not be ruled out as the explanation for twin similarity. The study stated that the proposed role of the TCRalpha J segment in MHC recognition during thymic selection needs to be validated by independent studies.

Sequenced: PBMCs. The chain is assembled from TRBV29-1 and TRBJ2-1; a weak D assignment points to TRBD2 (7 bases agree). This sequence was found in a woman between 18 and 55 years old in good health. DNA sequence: TGCAGCGTTGTGGGGGCGGGAGAAGTCGATGAGCAGTTCTTC. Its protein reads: CSVVGAGEVDEQFF.